This TCR beta chain was recovered during a study of T cell changes during pregnancy in multiple sclerosis. TCRdb's copy holds only in-frame clones and misses some; the assay was immunoSEQ multiplex PCR. The table records more than 85,000 clones, roughly 93% of them present only once. V was clipped by 6 bases and J by 5 bases, with 17 bases between them. Germline CDR1 reads MNHNY; CDR2 reads SVGAGI (reference sequence). The CDR3 consists of 15 residues. This clone was counted once. The rearrangement uses TRBV6-6 and TRBJ1-5, with D perhaps TRBD1 (5 bases). The input for sequencing was peripheral blood, taken before pregnancy. The sequence was obtained from a female donor with multiple sclerosis, enrolled in a pregnancy study. In DNA form, the CDR3 reads TGTGCCAGCAGAAGTTATCAGGGACTTGATCAGCCCCAGCATTTT. Translating gives CASRSYQGLDQPQHF.